This TCR beta chain comes out of a study of shared clonotypes between healthy human individuals. Measured with immunoSEQ multiplex PCR; TCRdb has only the in-frame clones, and not every one. Of roughly 2 million clones detected, 90% to 95% appear once; the ten largest clones hold more than 0.1%. The CDR3 consists of 14 residues. V lost 4 bases and J lost 2; bases outside the gene matches: 1. Germline V gene lookup returns CDR1 LNHDA and CDR2 SQIVND (reference sequence). Sequenced sample: naive CD4+ T cells sorted from blood. Subset specified: CD45RA+ positively selected. This receptor was identified in a man between 18 and 35 years old in good health. The chain has TRBV19 and TRBJ1-3; 8 positions agree with TRBD1. The CDR3 region has the DNA TGTGCCAGTAGTAGGGGACAGGCTGGAAACACCATATATTTT. It is translated as CASSRGQAGNTIYF.